The rows below give T cell receptor beta chains drawn from one sample of a study of chemoradiotherapy in HPV16-positive cancers. Some clones are missing from TCRdb's copy, which holds only in-frame ones; the method was immunoSEQ multiplex PCR. The sample contains approximately 2,500 clones, more than 75% of which appear only once. Sample: tumor tissue, taken from a patient who underwent chemoradiotherapy. The receptors originated from a human donor with HPV-associated anogenital cancer. Each CDR3 is given with its conserved first and last residue. The D gene is left open where the match is weak. Rows may omit the clone size; those that give it use once, few, many or a size class.

>-|TRBJ1-4|-|TRBV29-1
TGCAGCAATAAGGGAGGGGCCTTCTTAAGTGAAAAACTGTTTTTT
CSNKGGAFLSEKLFF
>-|TRBJ1-5|-|TRBV19
TGTGCCAGTAACCCGGCAGCCGCGGGGGCGGGGCCCCAGCATTTT
CASNPAAAGAGPQHF
>-|TRBJ1-4|-|TRBV14
TGTGCCAGCAGCCCTATAGCTGGGCTCAATGAAAAACTGTTTTTT
CASSPIAGLNEKLFF
>-|TRBJ2-1|TRBD1|TRBV28
TGTGCCAGCAGTCAATTAAACAGGGGGCGGCCATATGAGCAGTTCTTC
CASSQLNRGRPYEQFF
>-|TRBJ2-1|TRBD2|TRBV6-6
TGTGCCAGCAGTTACTCTTCTAGCGGGGGCAATGAGCAGTTCTTC
CASSYSSSGGNEQFF
>-|TRBJ2-3|TRBD2|TRBV4-2
TGTGCCAGCAGCCCTAGCGGGAACACAGATACGCAGTATTTT
CASSPSGNTDTQYF
>-|TRBJ2-5|-|TRBV5-1
TGCGCCAGCAGCTTGGAAGGTCTGCAACAAGAGACCCAGTACTTC
CASSLEGLQQETQYF
>once|TRBJ1-5|TRBD1|TRBV28
TGTGCCAGCAGAAAAGGGGGCCGCAATCAGCCCCAGCATTTT
CASRKGGRNQPQHF
>-|TRBJ1-3|-|TRBV2
TGTGCCAGCAGCGCCAAGGGAAACACCATATATTTT
CASSAKGNTIYF
>once|TRBJ1-4|-|TRBV15
TGTGCCACCAGGGGTTTTAATGCAACTAATGAAAAACTGTTTTTT
CATRGFNATNEKLFF
>-|TRBJ2-7|TRBD1|TRBV9
TGTGCCAGCAGCGTAGAGACAGGGAGCTCCTACGAGCAGTACTTC
CASSVETGSSYEQYF
>few|TRBJ2-1|TRBD2|TRBV6-5
TGTGCCAGCAGTTTAGCGGGAGCCGATGAGCAGTTCTTC
CASSLAGADEQFF
>-|TRBJ1-2|-|TRBV28
TGTGCCAGCAGTTCCAGCGCCTATGGCTACACCTTC
CASSSSAYGYTF
>-|TRBJ1-4|TRBD1|TRBV4-1
TGCGCCAGCAGCCCGAAGCCCCCGGGACAGGGTGGTACAAAACTGTTTTTT
CASSPKPPGQGGTKLFF
>-|TRBJ2-6|-|TRBV15
TGTGCCACCAGCGGAGAGGTACTGTCTGGGGCCAACGTCCTGACTTTC
CATSGEVLSGANVLTF
>-|TRBJ1-1|-|TRBV11-2
TGTGCCAGCAGCTTAGGCGCAGGGCTTTTGAACACTGAAGCTTTCTTT
CASSLGAGLLNTEAFF
>-|TRBJ1-2|-|TRBV6-1
TGTGCCAGCAGTGAACTGGGGTTCCCTAACTATGGCTACACCTTC
CASSELGFPNYGYTF
>-|TRBJ2-2|-|TRBV5-1
TGCGCCAGCAGCATCGGGACGGCCGGGGAGCTGTTTTTT
CASSIGTAGELFF
>-|TRBJ1-2|-|TRBV27
TGTGCCAGCAGTTTATCGACCCAGGGTTGGTATGGCTACACCTTC
CASSLSTQGWYGYTF
>-|TRBJ2-2|TRBD1|TRBV11-2
TGTGCCAGCAGCTTACCCCGGGACAGGGGGCTGGTACACACCGGGGAGCTGTTTTTT
CASSLPRDRGLVHTGELFF
>few|TRBJ2-3|TRBD2|TRBV6-4
TGTGCCAGCAGTGAAGGGACTAGCGGGAGCATGGCAGATACGCAGTATTTT
CASSEGTSGSMADTQYF
>-|TRBJ2-2|-|TRBV7-2
TGTGCCAGCAGCGGGGTAGGCCAGGGGGGAACCGGGGAGCTGTTTTTT
CASSGVGQGGTGELFF
>few|TRBJ1-2|-|TRBV25-1
TGTGCCAGCAGTGAAAATGGCTACACCTTC
CASSENGYTF
>-|TRBJ1-5|TRBD1|TRBV2
TGTGCCAGCAGGGCGAGACAGGGAAGGAAGGATCAGCCCCAGCATTTT
CASRARQGRKDQPQHF
>-|TRBJ2-7|TRBD2|TRBV5-5
TGTGCCAGCAGCTGGGCGGTGAGCGGGAGCGTGGAGCAGTACTTC
CASSWAVSGSVEQYF
>-|TRBJ2-7|TRBD2|TRBV4-1
TGCGCCAGCAGCCAAGCCGCTCAGGGGACTAGCGGAGCCTACGAGCAGTACTTC
CASSQAAQGTSGAYEQYF
>-|TRBJ2-1|-|TRBV7-9
TGTGCCAGCAGCTTAATAGGTGAGCAGTTCTTC
CASSLIGEQFF
>-|TRBJ2-1|-|TRBV7-2
TGTGCCAGCAGCAGGGACTTTTCCAATGAGCAGTTCTTC
CASSRDFSNEQFF
>-|TRBJ2-1|-|TRBV27
TGTGCCAGCAGTTCCCTGGGAAGGAGACGCTACAATGAGCAGTTCTTC
CASSSLGRRRYNEQFF
>-|TRBJ2-3|-|TRBV9
TGTGCCAGCAGCGTCAGGGATGCAGGAGATACGCAGTATTTT
CASSVRDAGDTQYF
>-|TRBJ1-5|TRBD1|TRBV2
TGTGCCAGCAATGCAGGGGGCGTGGGCAATCAGCCCCAGCATTTT
CASNAGGVGNQPQHF
>-|TRBJ1-5|-|TRBV7-9
TGTGCCAGCAGCTGGGATAGTAGCAATCAGCCCCAGCATTTT
CASSWDSSNQPQHF
>-|TRBJ1-5|-|TRBV6-1
TGTGCCAGCAGTGAAAACAGTAGCAATCAGCCCCAGCATTTT
CASSENSSNQPQHF
>-|TRBJ1-2|-|TRBV19
TGTGCCAGTAGACACAGCTTCTATGGCTACACCTTC
CASRHSFYGYTF
>few|TRBJ1-6|-|TRBV18
TGTGCCAGCTCACCCACGATGACGAATTCACCCCTCCACTTT
CASSPTMTNSPLHF
>-|TRBJ2-3|-|TRBV2
TGTGCCAGCAGGGAAAGGGGAGATACGCAGTATTTT
CASRERGDTQYF
>-|TRBJ1-5|-|TRBV5-6
TGTGCCAGCAGCGTTGGTCTTAGCAATCAGCCCCAGCATTTT
CASSVGLSNQPQHF
>-|TRBJ1-1|-|TRBV4-2
TGTGCCAGCAGCCATCATTTGATGGCTGAAGCTTTCTTT
CASSHHLMAEAFF
>-|TRBJ1-5|TRBD1|TRBV2
TGTGCCAGCCGGCTTCAGGGGGGACAGCCCCAGCATTTT
CASRLQGGQPQHF
>-|TRBJ1-5|-|TRBV7-2
TGTGCCAGCAGCTTAGTGTGGGGCAGGAGCAATCAGCCCCAGCATTTT
CASSLVWGRSNQPQHF
>-|TRBJ2-1|-|TRBV9
TGTGCCAGCAGCGTAGACCAGACCAATGAGCAGTTCTTC
CASSVDQTNEQFF
>-|TRBJ2-2|TRBD1|TRBV7-7
TGTGCTAGCAGCTTAGTCGCCGGGACAGGGAACACCGGGGAGCTGTTTTTT
CASSLVAGTGNTGELFF
>-|TRBJ2-1|-|TRBV11-2
TGTGCCAGCAGCTTTATGGAGCAGTTCTTC
CASSFMEQFF
>-|TRBJ2-7|TRBD2|TRBV10-3
TGTGCCATCAGTGGGACTAGCGGGATGTACGAGCAGTACTTC
CAISGTSGMYEQYF
>-|TRBJ1-6|-|TRBV27
TGTGCCAGCAGTTTATACGGGACGACTAATTCACCCCTCCACTTT
CASSLYGTTNSPLHF
>-|TRBJ2-5|-|TRBV19
TGTGCCAGTAGTATCGGAGGCGATAGGGCAGAGACCCAGTACTTC
CASSIGGDRAETQYF
>-|TRBJ2-2|-|TRBV7-5
TGTGCAGCGGGGGGGGCGAACACCGGGGAGCTGTTTTTT
CAAGGANTGELFF
>-|TRBJ1-1|TRBD1|TRBV15
TGTGCCACCAGCAGAGATTTTGGAGTGGTAGACAGGGCGGATGAAGCTTTCTTT
CATSRDFGVVDRADEAFF
>-|TRBJ1-6|TRBD1|TRBV19
TGTGCCAGTCGACAGGGGGGCTCCTATAATTCACCCCTCCACTTT
CASRQGGSYNSPLHF